Sequencing of this T cell receptor (beta chain) was carried out in a study of blood T cells in healthy people across ages. The overall study: Template switching captured about one barcoded beta molecule per two T cells.

Per the germline V gene, CDR1 is LNHDA and CDR2 is SQIVND (reference sequence). CDR3 length: 14 residues. V lost 8 bases and J 1 base, leaving 14 bases between the germline ends. The second PCR ran about 7 to 12 cycles with a sample-barcoded 5' primer and J-beta primers. One entry per CDR3 protein, called by TCRdb with MiXCR from the 5' RACE reads. The sample lists about 640,000 distinct CDR3 sequences, 58% seen once, with over 30% in the top ten. The chain links TRBV19 to TRBJ1-2, with D possibly TRBD1 on 6 matching bases. Material: blood. The origin of this receptor is a man aged 55 to 70 in good health. As DNA, the CDR3 is TGTGCCAGTGGTCGGGACACCAATAACTATGGCTACACCTTC. Translating gives CASGRDTNNYGYTF. Filled out from reference TRBV19 and TRBJ1-2, the complete variable domain reads DGGITQSPKYLFRKEGQNVTLSCEQNLNHDAMYWYRQDPGQGLRLIYYSQIVNDFQKGDIAEGYSVSREKKESFPLTVTSAQKNPTAFYLCASGRDTNNYGYTFGSGTRLTVV.